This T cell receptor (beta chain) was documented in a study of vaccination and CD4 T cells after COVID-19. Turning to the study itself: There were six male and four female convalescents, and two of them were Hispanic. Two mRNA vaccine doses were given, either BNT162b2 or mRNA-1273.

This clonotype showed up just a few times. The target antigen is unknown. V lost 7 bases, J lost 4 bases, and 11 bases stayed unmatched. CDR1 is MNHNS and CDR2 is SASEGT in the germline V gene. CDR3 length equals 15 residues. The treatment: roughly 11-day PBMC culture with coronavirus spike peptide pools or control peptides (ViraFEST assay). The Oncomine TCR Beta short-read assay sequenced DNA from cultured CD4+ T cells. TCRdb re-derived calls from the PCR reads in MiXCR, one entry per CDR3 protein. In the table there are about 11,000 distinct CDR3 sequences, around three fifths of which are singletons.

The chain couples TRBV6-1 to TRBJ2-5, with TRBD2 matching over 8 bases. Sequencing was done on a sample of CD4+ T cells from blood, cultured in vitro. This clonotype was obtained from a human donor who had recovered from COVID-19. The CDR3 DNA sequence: TGTGCCAGCACCCATAGCGGGGCGACCAGAGAGACCCAGTACTTC. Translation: CASTHSGATRETQYF.